This entry describes one T cell receptor beta chain. Antigen unknown. Sequencing was performed with immunoSEQ multiplex PCR; in TCRdb, only in-frame clones are kept and a portion is missing. The sample comprises under 20,000 clones, over 80% of which are singletons, and 4% rests with the top ten. V gave up 4 bases and J gave up 9 bases; unmatched junction bases: 3. This CDR3 spans 14 amino acids. Germline lookup yields CDR1 SGDLS and CDR2 YYNGEE. This sample is drawn from a study of T cells in localized non-small cell lung cancer. The study's findings and limits: Only one tumor region was sequenced, so heterogeneity remains possible.

The V call is TRBV9, the J call TRBJ2-1; 14 nucleotides line up with TRBD2. The material sequenced was peripheral blood, taken before any cancer treatment. The receptor comes from a male donor aged 60 or older with stage I squamous cell lung carcinoma. CDR3 protein: CASSPGLAGGEQFF. CDR3 in DNA: TGTGCCAGCAGCCCCGGACTAGCGGGAGGTGAGCAGTTCTTC.